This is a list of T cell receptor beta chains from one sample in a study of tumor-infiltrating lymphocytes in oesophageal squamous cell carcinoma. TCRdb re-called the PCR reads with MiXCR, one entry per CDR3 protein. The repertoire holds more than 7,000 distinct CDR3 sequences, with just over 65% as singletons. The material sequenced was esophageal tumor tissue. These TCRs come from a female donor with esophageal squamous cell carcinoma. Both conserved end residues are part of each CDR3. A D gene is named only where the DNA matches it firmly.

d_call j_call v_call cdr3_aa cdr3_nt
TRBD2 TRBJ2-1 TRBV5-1 CASSLGLAGVDEQFF TGCGCCAGCAGCTTGGGACTAGCGGGGGTGGATGAGCAGTTCTTC
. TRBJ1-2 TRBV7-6 CASSLEGVGVGYTF TGTGCCAGCAGCTTAGAGGGGGTGGGGGTCGGCTACACCTTC
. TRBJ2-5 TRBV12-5 CASGLGDPVF TGTGCTAGTGGTTTGGGAGACCCAGTATTT
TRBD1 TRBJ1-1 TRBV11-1 CASSSRQGDTEAFF TGTGCCAGCAGCTCGCGACAGGGGGACACTGAAGCTTTCTTT
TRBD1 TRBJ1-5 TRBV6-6 CASINTGAYNQPQHF TGTGCCAGCATTAATACAGGGGCTTACAATCAGCCCCAGCATTTT
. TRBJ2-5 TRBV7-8 CASSLGAGGRYGETQYF TGTGCCAGCAGCTTAGGGGCAGGGGGGAGATATGGAGAGACCCAGTACTTC
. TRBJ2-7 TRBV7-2 CASSLGGTHLPSYEQYF TGTGCCAGCAGCTTAGGTGGGACCCACCTACCCAGCTACGAGCAGTACTTC
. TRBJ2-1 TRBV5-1 CASSFRGDTYNEQFF TGCGCCAGCAGCTTCAGGGGGGACACCTACAATGAGCAGTTCTTC
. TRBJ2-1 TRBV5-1 CASSPSGSSYYEQFF TGCGCCAGCAGCCCCTCGGGGTCCAGCTACTACGAGCAGTTCTTC
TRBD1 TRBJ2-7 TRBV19 CASTASGTGGYEQYF TGTGCCAGTACAGCGAGCGGGACAGGGGGCTACGAGCAGTACTTC